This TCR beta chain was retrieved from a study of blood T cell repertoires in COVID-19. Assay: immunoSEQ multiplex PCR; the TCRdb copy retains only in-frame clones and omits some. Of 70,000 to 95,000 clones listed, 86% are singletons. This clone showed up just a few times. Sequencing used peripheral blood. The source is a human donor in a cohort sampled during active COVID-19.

The CDR3 loop is CASSDRGGSTQHF. CDR3 bases: TGTGCCAGTAGTGATAGGGGGGGGTCGACCCAGCATTTT. V usage is TRBV19 and J usage is TRBJ1-5, with D maybe TRBD1 (6 bases). CDR1 LNHDA and CDR2 SQIVND come from the germline V gene (reference sequence). The length of the CDR3 is 13 residues. V was trimmed by 5 bases and J by 11 bases, leaving 16 bases between them.